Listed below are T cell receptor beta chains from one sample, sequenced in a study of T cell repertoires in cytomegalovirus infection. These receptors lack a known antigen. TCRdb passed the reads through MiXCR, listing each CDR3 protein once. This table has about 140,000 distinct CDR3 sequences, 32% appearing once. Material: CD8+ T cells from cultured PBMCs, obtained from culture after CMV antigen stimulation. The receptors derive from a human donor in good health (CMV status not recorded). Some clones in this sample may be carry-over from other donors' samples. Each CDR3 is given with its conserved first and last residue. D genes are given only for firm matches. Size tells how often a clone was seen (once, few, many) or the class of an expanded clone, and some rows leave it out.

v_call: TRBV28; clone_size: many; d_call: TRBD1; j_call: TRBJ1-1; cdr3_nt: TGTGCCAGCAGAGACCGGGACAGGGTCACTGAAGCTTTCTTT; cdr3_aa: CASRDRDRVTEAFF
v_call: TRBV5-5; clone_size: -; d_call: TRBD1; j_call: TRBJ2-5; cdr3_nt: TGTGCCAGCAGCTTGTGGACAGGGGAAGAGACCCAGTACTTC; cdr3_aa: CASSLWTGEETQYF
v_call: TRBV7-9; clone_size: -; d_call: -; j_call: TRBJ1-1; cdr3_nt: TGTGCCAGCAGCTTAGAATCGCCCGAAGCTTTCTTT; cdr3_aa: CASSLESPEAFF
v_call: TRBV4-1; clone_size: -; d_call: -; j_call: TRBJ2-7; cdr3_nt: TGCGCCAGCAGCCAAGTAACGGGCCGTCGCGACGAGCAGTACTTC; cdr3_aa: CASSQVTGRRDEQYF
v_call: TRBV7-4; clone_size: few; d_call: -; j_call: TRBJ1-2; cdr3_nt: TGTGCCAGCAGCTTGGGTGGGAATGGCTACACCTTC; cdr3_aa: CASSLGGNGYTF
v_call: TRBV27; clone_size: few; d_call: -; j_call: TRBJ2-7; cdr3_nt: TGTGCCAGCAGTTTATCCCTAAACTACGAGCAGTACTTC; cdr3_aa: CASSLSLNYEQYF
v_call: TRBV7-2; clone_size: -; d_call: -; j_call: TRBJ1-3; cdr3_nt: TGTGCCAGCAGCTCTACAGGGCCCGGAAACACCATATATTTT; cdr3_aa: CASSSTGPGNTIYF
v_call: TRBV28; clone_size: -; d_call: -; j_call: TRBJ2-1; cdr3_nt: TGTGCCCTACGGGACTCCGGGAATGAGCAGTTCTTC; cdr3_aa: CALRDSGNEQFF
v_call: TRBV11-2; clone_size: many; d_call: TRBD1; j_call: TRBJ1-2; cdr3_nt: TGTGCCAGCAGCTTAGATGGGGGACAGGGCTATGGCTACACCTTC; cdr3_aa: CASSLDGGQGYGYTF
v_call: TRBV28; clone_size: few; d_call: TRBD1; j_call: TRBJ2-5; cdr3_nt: TGTGCCAGCAGTTTCCAGGGGGCGGATGGGGAGACCCAGTACTTC; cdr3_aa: CASSFQGADGETQYF
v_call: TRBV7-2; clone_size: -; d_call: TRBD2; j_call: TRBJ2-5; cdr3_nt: TGTGCCAGCAGCTTAGTCAGCGGGGGGCTCACTGAGACCCAGTACTTC; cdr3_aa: CASSLVSGGLTETQYF
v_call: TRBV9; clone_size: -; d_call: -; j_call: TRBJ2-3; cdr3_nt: TGTGCCAGCAGCGTAGGTGTCGCGGCCCATCCGTATTTT; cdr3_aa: CASSVGVAAHPYF
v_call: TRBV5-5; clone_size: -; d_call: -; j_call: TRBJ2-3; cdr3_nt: TGTGCCAGCAGCTTGGGGAGAATCTCAGATACGCAGTATTTT; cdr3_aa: CASSLGRISDTQYF
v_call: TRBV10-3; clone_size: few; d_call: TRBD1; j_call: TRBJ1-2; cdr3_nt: TGTGCCATCAGGGAAACAGGGGCTGGCAACTATGGCTACACCTTC; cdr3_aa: CAIRETGAGNYGYTF
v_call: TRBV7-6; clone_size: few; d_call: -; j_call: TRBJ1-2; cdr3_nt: TGTGCCAGCAGCTTAAACTCTTACTTGGGCTACACCTTC; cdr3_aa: CASSLNSYLGYTF
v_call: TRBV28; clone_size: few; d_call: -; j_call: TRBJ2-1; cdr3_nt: TGTGCCAGCACCTTGCTAGGGGCCTACAATGAGCAGTTCTTC; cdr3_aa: CASTLLGAYNEQFF
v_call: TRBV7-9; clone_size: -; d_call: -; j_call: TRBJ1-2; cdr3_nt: TGTGCCAGCAGCTTAGAGGGGGTTGCCTATGGCTACACCTTC; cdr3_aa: CASSLEGVAYGYTF
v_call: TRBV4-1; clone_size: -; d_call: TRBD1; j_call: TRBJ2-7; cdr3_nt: TGCGCCAGCAGCAGGGGGACAGGGGACTACGAGCAGTACTTC; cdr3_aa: CASSRGTGDYEQYF
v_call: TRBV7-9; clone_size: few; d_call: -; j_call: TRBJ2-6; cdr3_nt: TGTGCCAGCAGCAGGGGGGCGGGCACCTCCTCTGGGGCCAACGTCCTGACTTTC; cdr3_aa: CASSRGAGTSSGANVLTF
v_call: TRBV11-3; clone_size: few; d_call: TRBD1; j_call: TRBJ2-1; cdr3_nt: TGTGCCAGCAGCCAATGGGACAGCTACAATGAGCAGTTCTTC; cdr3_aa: CASSQWDSYNEQFF
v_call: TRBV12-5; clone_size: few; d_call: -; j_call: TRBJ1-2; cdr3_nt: TGTGCTAGTGGCCCGGACAGTTCTAACTATGGCTACACCTTC; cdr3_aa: CASGPDSSNYGYTF
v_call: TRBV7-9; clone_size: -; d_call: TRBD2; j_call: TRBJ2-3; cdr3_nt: TGTGCCAGCGGGGGAGGGGATTCGGCAGATACGCAGTATTTT; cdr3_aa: CASGGGDSADTQYF
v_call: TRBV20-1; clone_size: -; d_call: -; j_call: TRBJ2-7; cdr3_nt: TGCAGTGCTCCCAGTCGGACAGAGGCCGACGAGCAGTACTTC; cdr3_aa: CSAPSRTEADEQYF
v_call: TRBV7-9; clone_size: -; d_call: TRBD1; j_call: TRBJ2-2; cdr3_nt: TGTGCCCCCGGACAGGGCCAAACCGGGGAGCTGTTTTTT; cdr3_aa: CAPGQGQTGELFF
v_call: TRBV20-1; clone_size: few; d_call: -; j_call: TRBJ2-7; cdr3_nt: TGCAGTGCTAGCCAGGGTACCTACGAGCAGTACTTC; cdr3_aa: CSASQGTYEQYF
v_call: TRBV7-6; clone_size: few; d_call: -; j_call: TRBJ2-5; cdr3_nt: TGTGCCAGCAGCCGACGTTTGGGGGAGACCCAGTACTTC; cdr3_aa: CASSRRLGETQYF
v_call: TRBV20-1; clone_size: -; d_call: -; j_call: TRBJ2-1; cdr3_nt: TGCAGTGCGCCTATGATCCCCCTTAGCTCCTACAATGAGCAGTTCTTC; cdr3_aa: CSAPMIPLSSYNEQFF
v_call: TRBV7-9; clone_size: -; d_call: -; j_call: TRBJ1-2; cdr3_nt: TGTGCCAGCAGCACACCATCCCGGGACGGGAACCAACCCGACTATGGCTACACCTTC; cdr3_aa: CASSTPSRDGNQPDYGYTF
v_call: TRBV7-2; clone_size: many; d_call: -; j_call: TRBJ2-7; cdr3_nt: TGTGCCAGCAGCTTAGGGGGGGGCCTGTCCTACGAGCAGTACTTC; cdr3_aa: CASSLGGGLSYEQYF
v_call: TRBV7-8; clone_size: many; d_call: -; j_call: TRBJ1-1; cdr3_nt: TGTGCCAGCAGCTTAGACCTCAGGGACGTCACTGAAGCTTTCTTT; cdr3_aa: CASSLDLRDVTEAFF
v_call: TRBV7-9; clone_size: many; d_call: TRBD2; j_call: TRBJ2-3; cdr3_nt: TGTGCCAGCAGCTCGACTAGCGGGGCAGCAGATACGCAGTATTTT; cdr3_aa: CASSSTSGAADTQYF
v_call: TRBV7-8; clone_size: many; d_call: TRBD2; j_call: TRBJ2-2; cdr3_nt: TGTGCCAGCATCGGGGGAACCGGGACTAGCGGGGCCGGGGAGCTGTTTTTT; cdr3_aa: CASIGGTGTSGAGELFF
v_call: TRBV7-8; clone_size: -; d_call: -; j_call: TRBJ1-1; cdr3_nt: TGCGTCGGTGGGGGGCCTGCTAACACTGAAGCTTTCTTT; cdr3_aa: CVGGGPANTEAFF
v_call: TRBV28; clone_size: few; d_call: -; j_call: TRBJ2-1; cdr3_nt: TGTGCCAGCTCTCCGGGAATGAACAATGAGCAGTTCTTC; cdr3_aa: CASSPGMNNEQFF
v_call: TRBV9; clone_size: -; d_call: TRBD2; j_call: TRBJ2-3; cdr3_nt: TGTGCCACCAGAGTAGCGGGCCCCAATGATACGCAGTATTTT; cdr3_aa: CATRVAGPNDTQYF
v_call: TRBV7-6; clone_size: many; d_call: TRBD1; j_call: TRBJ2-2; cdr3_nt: TGTGCCAGCAGCTTAAACAGGGGAAGTCACGGGGAGCTGTTTTTT; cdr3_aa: CASSLNRGSHGELFF
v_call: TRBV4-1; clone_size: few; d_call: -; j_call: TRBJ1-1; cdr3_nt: TGCGCCAGCAGCCAAGCCGCGGGGGGCCGGAACACTGAAGCTTTCTTT; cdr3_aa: CASSQAAGGRNTEAFF
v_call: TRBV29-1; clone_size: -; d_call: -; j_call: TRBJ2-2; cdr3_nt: TGCAGCGTGAGGGCTAACGGGGAGCTGTTTTTT; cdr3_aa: CSVRANGELFF
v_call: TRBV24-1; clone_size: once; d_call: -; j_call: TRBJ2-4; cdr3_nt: TGTGCCACCAGTGATGGCCGGGAAAGAAACATTCAGTACTTC; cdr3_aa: CATSDGRERNIQYF
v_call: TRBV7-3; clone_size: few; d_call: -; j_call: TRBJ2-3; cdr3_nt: TGTGCCAGCAGCTTAACGGGGGGTAGCACAGATACGCAGTATTTT; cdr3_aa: CASSLTGGSTDTQYF
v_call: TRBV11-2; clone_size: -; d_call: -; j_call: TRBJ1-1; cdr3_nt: TGTGCCAGCAGCTTAACCGACAGAAACATGAACACTGAAGCTTTCTTT; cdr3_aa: CASSLTDRNMNTEAFF
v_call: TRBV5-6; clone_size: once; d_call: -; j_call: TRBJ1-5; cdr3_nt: TGTGCCAGCAGCTTGAGGGATGGGCGGCAGGGCGGTCAGCCCCAGCATTTT; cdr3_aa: CASSLRDGRQGGQPQHF